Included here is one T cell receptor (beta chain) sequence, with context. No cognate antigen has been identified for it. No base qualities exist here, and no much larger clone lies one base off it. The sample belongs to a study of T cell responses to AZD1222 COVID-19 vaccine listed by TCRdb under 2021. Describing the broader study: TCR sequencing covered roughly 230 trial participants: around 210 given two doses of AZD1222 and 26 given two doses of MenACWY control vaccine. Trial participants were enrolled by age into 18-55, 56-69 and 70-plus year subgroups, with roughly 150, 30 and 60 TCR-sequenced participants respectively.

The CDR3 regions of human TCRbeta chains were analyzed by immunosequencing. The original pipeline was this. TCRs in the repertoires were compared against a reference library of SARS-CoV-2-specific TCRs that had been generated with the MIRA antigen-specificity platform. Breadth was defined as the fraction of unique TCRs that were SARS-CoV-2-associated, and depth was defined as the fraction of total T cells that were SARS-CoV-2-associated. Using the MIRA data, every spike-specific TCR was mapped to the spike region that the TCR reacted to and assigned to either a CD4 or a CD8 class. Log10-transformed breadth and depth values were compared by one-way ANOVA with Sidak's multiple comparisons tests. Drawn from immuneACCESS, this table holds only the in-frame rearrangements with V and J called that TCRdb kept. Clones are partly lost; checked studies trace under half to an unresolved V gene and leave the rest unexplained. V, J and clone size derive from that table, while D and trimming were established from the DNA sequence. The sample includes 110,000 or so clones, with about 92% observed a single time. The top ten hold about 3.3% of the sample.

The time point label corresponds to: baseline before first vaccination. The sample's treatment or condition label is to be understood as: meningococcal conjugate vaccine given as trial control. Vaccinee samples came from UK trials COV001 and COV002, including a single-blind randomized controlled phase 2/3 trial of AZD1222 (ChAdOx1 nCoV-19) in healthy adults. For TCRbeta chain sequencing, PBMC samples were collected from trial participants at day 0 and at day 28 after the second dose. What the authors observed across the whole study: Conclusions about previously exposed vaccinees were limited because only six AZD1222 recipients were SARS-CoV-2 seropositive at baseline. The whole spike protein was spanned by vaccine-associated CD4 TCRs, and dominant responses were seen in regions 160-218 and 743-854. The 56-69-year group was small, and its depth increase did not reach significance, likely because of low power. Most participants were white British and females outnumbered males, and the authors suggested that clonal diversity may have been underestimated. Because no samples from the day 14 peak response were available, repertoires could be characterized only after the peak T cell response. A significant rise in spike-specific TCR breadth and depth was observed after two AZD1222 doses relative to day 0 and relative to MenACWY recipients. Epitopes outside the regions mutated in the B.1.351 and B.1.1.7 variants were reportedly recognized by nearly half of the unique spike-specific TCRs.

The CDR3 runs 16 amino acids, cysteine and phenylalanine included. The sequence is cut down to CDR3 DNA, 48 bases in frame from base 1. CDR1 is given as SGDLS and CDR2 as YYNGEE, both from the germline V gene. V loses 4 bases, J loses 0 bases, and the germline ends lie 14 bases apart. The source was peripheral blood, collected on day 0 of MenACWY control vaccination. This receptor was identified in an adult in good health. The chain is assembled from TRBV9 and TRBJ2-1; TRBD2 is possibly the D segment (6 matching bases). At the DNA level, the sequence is TGTGCCAGCAGCCCCCGCGGGGTTCGCTCCTACAATGAGCAGTTCTTC. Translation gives CASSPRGVRSYNEQFF. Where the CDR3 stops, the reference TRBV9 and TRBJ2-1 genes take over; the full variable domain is DSGVTQTPKHLITATGQRVTLRCSPRSGDLSVYWYQQSLDQGLQFLIQYYNGEERAKGNILERFSAQQFPDLHSELNLSSLELGDSALYFCASSPRGVRSYNEQFFGPGTRLTVL.